A selection of T cell receptor beta chains follows, all from one sample in a study of CD8+ T cells in alopecia areata. The protocol was immunoSEQ multiplex PCR, while the TCRdb copy is restricted to in-frame clones and leaves out a portion. The table has about 180,000 clones, around 60% seen once. The specimen was CD4+ T cells sorted from blood, collected at week 0. These TCRs come from a human donor with alopecia areata. Both conserved end residues are part of each CDR3. The order of the fields is clone size, J gene, D gene, V gene, CDR3 protein, CDR3 DNA. A D gene is named only where the DNA matches it firmly. Expanded clones get a size class; other rows say once, few or many, or leave the size out.

>.|TRBJ2-7|TRBD1|TRBV19
CASSRTGVSYEQYF
TGTGCCAGTAGTAGGACAGGAGTCTCCTACGAGCAGTACTTC
>.|TRBJ1-5|.|TRBV4-1
CASSPVGDQPQHF
TGCGCCAGCAGCCCTGTGGGTGATCAGCCCCAGCATTTT
>.|TRBJ2-7|.|TRBV6-5
CASSYSRGEYEQYF
TGTGCCAGCAGTTACTCGAGGGGCGAATACGAGCAGTACTTC
>.|TRBJ2-1|.|TRBV9
CASSVSGGGGRNEQFF
TGTGCCAGCAGCGTAAGCGGCGGAGGGGGCCGCAATGAGCAGTTCTTC
>.|TRBJ1-2|TRBD1|TRBV5-1
CASRGDRAAGYTF
TGCGCCAGCAGAGGTGACAGGGCTGCGGGCTACACCTTC
>.|TRBJ1-5|.|TRBV27
CASSQINQPQHF
TGTGCCAGCAGTCAAATCAATCAGCCCCAGCATTTT
>.|TRBJ2-5|.|TRBV2
CASSKEGWETQYF
TGTGCCAGCAGTAAAGAGGGATGGGAGACCCAGTACTTC
>.|TRBJ2-3|.|TRBV27
CASSLVAWQGRADTQYF
TGTGCCAGCAGTTTAGTAGCGTGGCAGGGAAGGGCAGATACGCAGTATTTT
>few|TRBJ2-7|.|TRBV5-6
CASSVGLLPEQYF
TGTGCCAGCAGCGTGGGACTCCTCCCCGAGCAGTACTTC
>.|TRBJ1-2|.|TRBV25-1
CASSESGGYTF
TGTGCCAGCAGTGAATCTGGCGGCTACACCTTC
>.|TRBJ1-5|.|TRBV2
CASSEVRANQPQHF
TGTGCCAGCAGTGAAGTCAGAGCCAATCAGCCCCAGCATTTT
>.|TRBJ2-3|TRBD2|TRBV29-1
CSVDTSGARTDTQYF
TGCAGCGTTGACACTAGCGGGGCTCGCACAGATACGCAGTATTTT
>.|TRBJ1-2|.|TRBV6-5
CASSDLFQGYTF
TGTGCCAGCAGTGACCTTTTTCAGGGCTACACCTTC
>few|TRBJ1-2|.|TRBV30
CAWSVKLAYGYTF
TGTGCCTGGAGTGTAAAGTTGGCTTATGGCTACACCTTC
>few|TRBJ2-7|.|TRBV6-5
CASSYRGGTYEQYF
TGTGCCAGCAGTTATCGTGGGGGTACCTACGAGCAGTACTTC
>few|TRBJ2-7|TRBD2|TRBV19
CATRGTSGGDLYF
TGTGCCACCCGGGGGACTAGCGGGGGAGATCTGTACTTC
>.|TRBJ2-1|.|TRBV21-1
CASSSRKRGLPYNEQFF
TGTGCCAGCAGCAGCCGGAAAAGAGGACTCCCCTACAATGAGCAGTTCTTC
>few|TRBJ2-5|TRBD2|TRBV5-1
CASSPSWGGSSSAQYF
TGCGCCAGCAGCCCCAGCTGGGGGGGGTCCTCCTCAGCCCAGTACTTC
>.|TRBJ1-2|TRBD1|TRBV29-1
CSVAPGQGVSGYTF
TGCAGCGTTGCCCCGGGACAGGGGGTCTCTGGCTACACCTTC
>.|TRBJ2-1|.|TRBV20-1
CSARLNNEQFF
TGCAGTGCTAGATTGAACAATGAGCAGTTCTTC
>.|TRBJ2-2|.|TRBV30
CAWSVGPVSLAGELFF
TGTGCCTGGAGTGTAGGCCCCGTTTCTCTAGCCGGGGAGCTGTTTTTT
>.|TRBJ1-2|TRBD1|TRBV6-5
CASRSTGNYGYTF
TGTGCCAGCAGATCGACAGGGAACTATGGCTACACCTTC
>few|TRBJ2-2|.|TRBV6-6
CASRPAGETGELFF
TGTGCCAGCAGGCCTGCAGGGGAAACCGGGGAGCTGTTTTTT
>.|TRBJ2-7|TRBD2|TRBV11-1
CASSSRTSSYEQYF
TGTGCCAGCAGCTCCCGGACTAGTTCCTACGAGCAGTACTTC
>.|TRBJ1-6|TRBD1|TRBV5-1
CASSLGQGRNSPLHF
TGCGCCAGCAGCTTGGGACAGGGTCGGAATTCACCCCTCCACTTT
>.|TRBJ1-6|TRBD1|TRBV5-1
CASSLYLQGGGNSPLHF
TGCGCCAGCAGCTTGTATCTCCAGGGGGGAGGTAATTCACCCCTCCACTTT
>.|TRBJ2-3|.|TRBV9
CASSVAGSGGPTDTQYF
TGTGCCAGCAGCGTAGCCGGATCGGGGGGCCCCACAGATACGCAGTATTTT
>.|TRBJ1-5|.|TRBV30
CAWSEGNSNQPQHF
TGTGCCTGGAGTGAGGGGAATAGCAATCAGCCCCAGCATTTT
>.|TRBJ1-4|.|TRBV29-1
CSLRINEKLFF
TGCAGCTTGAGGATCAATGAAAAACTGTTTTTT
>few|TRBJ1-2|.|TRBV4-1
CASSQDERRPEGYTF
TGCGCCAGCAGCCAAGATGAAAGACGACCGGAGGGCTACACCTTC
>.|TRBJ2-1|TRBD2|TRBV29-1
CSLYRPSGGYNEQFF
TGCAGCTTGTATCGCCCTAGCGGGGGATACAATGAGCAGTTCTTC
>.|TRBJ2-3|TRBD2|TRBV28
CASRRLRGGPSDTQYF
TGTGCCAGCAGGCGCTTGCGGGGGGGGCCCTCGGATACGCAGTATTTT